The clone carrying this T cell receptor (beta chain) was counted ten times or more. This record belongs to a study of metastatic and nonmetastatic thyroid tumors. Patients had received no treatment of any kind before thyroid surgery. J was trimmed by 10 bases and V by 1 base; bases with no gene match: 14. Looked up from germline, CDR1 is SGHTS and CDR2 is YDEGEE. The CDR3 totals 17 residues. Via MiXCR, TCRdb re-called the PCR reads. The table shows approximately 70,000 clones, with about 4% occurring only once. Sequencing was done on a sample of blood. The rearrangement joins TRBV5-8 to TRBJ2-1; TRBD2 matches at 10 bases. The origin of this receptor is a female donor with papillary thyroid cancer or a benign thyroid nodule (not recorded which). Some clones in this sample may be carry-over from other donors' samples. The CDR3: CASSLRVASGRVSEQFF. The CDR3 DNA follows: TGTGCCAGCAGCTTGAGGGTGGCTAGCGGGAGAGTCAGCGAGCAGTTCTTC.